This T cell receptor (beta chain) was sequenced for a study of T cells in women clearing cervical HPV infection. After removal of 5 bases from V and 0 bases from J, the junction contained 5 bases not matched to a gene. The CDR3 spans 16 residues. In germline, CDR1 is KGHSH, CDR2 LQKENI. On this clone: The CDR3 end lies 3 residues beyond the end of the read and is filled in from the germline J gene.

Here immunoSEQ multiplex PCR was the method, and the copy in TCRdb shows in-frame clones only, minus some. The sample totals about 40,000 clones. The specimen sequenced was blood buffy coat. J is TRBJ2-1 and V is TRBV18; 9 bases are shared with TRBD2. The TCR sequence derives from a woman between 18 and 70 years old with a cervical HPV16 infection that either progressed to CIN3+ or cleared (not recorded which). The CDR3 here is CASSSRSGGSYNEQFF. The sequenced CDR3 bases are TGTGCCAGCTCATCCCGTAGCGGGGGCTCCTACAATGAG.